Below are 24 T cell receptor beta chains sequenced from a single sample in a study of T cell responses to AZD1222 COVID-19 vaccine. Method: immunoSEQ multiplex PCR; TCRdb's copy keeps in-frame clones and lacks some. Of under 200,000 clones in the sample, roughly 92% were seen once. The sample here was peripheral blood, taken on day 0 of AZD1222 vaccination. The receptors derive from an adult in good health.

This clone was seen a single time. This chain connects TRBV19 to TRBJ2-7; a possible D gene is TRBD2 (5 bases). This CDR3 has 20 amino acids. CDR1 and CDR2 (germline): LNHDA, SQIVND (reference sequence). V lost 5 bases to trimming and J lost 4 bases, with 33 bases between them. CDR3 loop: CASSPRQVPGWSATLYEQYF. The CDR3 bases are TGTGCCAGTAGTCCCCGCCAGGTTCCGGGGTGGTCGGCGACCCTATACGAGCAGTACTTC.

The chain has TRBV9 and TRBJ1-1; D gene ambiguous. V lost 3 bases to trimming and J lost 1 base, with 10 bases between them. The V gene's germline CDR1 is SGDLS and CDR2 YYNGEE. This CDR3 contains 14 residues. CDR3 coding DNA: TGTGCCAGCAGCGCCCAGATAGGGAACACTGAAGCTTTCTTT. This gives the protein CASSAQIGNTEAFF.

This sequence joins TRBV4-3 and TRBJ1-2; D is uncertain. This CDR3 is built from 17 residues. Germline V gene data show CDR1 as LGHNA and CDR2 as YSLEER. Trimming removed 2 bases at V and 1 base at J, with 17 bases between. This CDR3 is CASSQQLGESLNYGYTF. The CDR3 bases are TGCGCCAGCAGCCAACAACTCGGGGAGAGCCTTAACTATGGCTACACCTTC.

The chain uses TRBV4-3 and TRBJ2-1; D perhaps matches TRBD2 (6 bases). V was shortened by 2 bases and J by 8 bases, with 10 bases between the two germline ends. The germline V gene encodes CDR1 LGHNA and CDR2 YSLEER. CDR3 size: 13 residues. DNA for the CDR3: TGCGCCAGCAGCCAATTTCGCGGGGATGAGCAGTTCTTC. This encodes CASSQFRGDEQFF.

V gene TRBV19 combines with J gene TRBJ1-2; no clear D. There are 15 residues in the CDR3. The V gene lost 3 bases and the J gene lost 8 bases, with 19 bases spanning the gap. CDR1 and CDR2 from the germline V gene are LNHDA and SQIVND (reference sequence). CDR3 nucleotides: TGTGCCAGTAGTATTTGGCCTTATGACCGCTCCGGCTACACCTTC. Protein: CASSIWPYDRSGYTF.

Only a few counts were recorded for this clone. J is TRBJ2-7 and V is TRBV3-1 (or the pseudogene TRBV3-2); D uncertain. V lost 5 bases and J 2 bases, leaving 4 bases between the germline ends. CDR3 length equals 11 residues. Germline CDR1 is LGHDT and CDR2 is YNNKEL (reference sequence). CDR3: CASSSPYEQYF. CDR3 in DNA: TGTGCCAGCAGCTCCCCCTACGAGCAGTACTTC.

This chain links TRBV7-3 with TRBJ2-2; D ambiguous. Deletions cut 1 base from V and 5 bases from J, with 11 bases between. The CDR3 runs to 15 residues. The V gene's germline CDR1 is SGHTA and CDR2 FQGTGA. CDR3 sequence (DNA): TGTGCCAGCAGCTTAATGGACCCCCCAACCGGGGAGCTGTTTTTT. This encodes CASSLMDPPTGELFF.

The V and J genes are TRBV30 and TRBJ2-7; no clear D. Trimming took off 5 bases at V and 5 bases at J, with 13 bases between the two ends. The V gene's germline CDR1 is GTSNPN and CDR2 SVGIG (reference sequence). The CDR3 has 12 residues. The CDR3 DNA is TGTGCCTGGGCCCGGAGTGTGGACGAGCAGTACTTC. Translating it yields CAWARSVDEQYF.

V usage is TRBV24-1 and J usage is TRBJ2-5; the D gene is possibly TRBD1 (5 bases). V lost 2 bases to trimming and J lost 0 bases, with 9 bases between them. The CDR3 is 15 amino acids. Germline lookup yields CDR1 KGHDR and CDR2 SFDVKD. The CDR3 loop reads CATSDSQAYQETQYF. CDR3 DNA: TGTGCCACCAGTGATTCACAGGCGTACCAAGAGACCCAGTACTTC.

J is TRBJ2-1 and V is TRBV4-2; the match to TRBD2 covers 9 bases. The length of the CDR3 is 18 residues. Trimming at V came to 0 bases and at J to 4 bases, leaving 10 bases not matched to a gene. Germline V gene lookup returns CDR1 LGHNA and CDR2 YNFKEQ. CDR3 loop: CASSQDYRLADIYNEQFF. Written as DNA, the CDR3 is TGTGCCAGCAGCCAAGACTACCGACTAGCGGATATTTACAATGAGCAGTTCTTC.

This clone has just one count. This chain joins TRBV11-3 and TRBJ2-3; 7 bases align to TRBD2. The CDR3 consists of 12 residues. Trimming at V came to 5 bases and at J to 9 bases, leaving 5 bases not matched to a gene. Germline CDR1 SGHNT, CDR2 YENEEA. In nucleotides, the CDR3 is TGTGCCAGCAGCCGCGGGAGCGGGACGCAGTATTTT. Its protein product is CASSRGSGTQYF.

The rearrangement joins TRBV2 to TRBJ1-2; D remains unclear. CDR1 and CDR2 from the germline V gene are SNHLY and FYNNEI. Trimming cost V 6 bases and J 5 bases, with 13 bases left between them. This CDR3 has 13 amino acids. CDR3 DNA sequence: TGTGCCAGCAGGGGGAGACTCGGGTATGGCTACACCTTC. It is translated as CASRGRLGYGYTF.

V gene TRBV19 combines with J gene TRBJ1-1, with 9 bases lining up with TRBD1. Germline V lookup: CDR1 LNHDA, CDR2 SQIVND (reference sequence). This CDR3 spans 13 amino acids. Trimming took 7 bases from V and 7 from J; bases not matched to a gene: 7. CDR3 region: CASNNRGQSEAFF. CDR3 coding DNA: TGTGCCAGTAATAACAGGGGGCAAAGTGAAGCTTTCTTT.

J is TRBJ1-2 and V is TRBV7-2, with TRBD1 as a possible D gene (6 bases). V lost 3 bases and J 8 bases, leaving 13 bases between the germline ends. Germline values: CDR1 SGHTA, CDR2 FQGNSA. The length of the CDR3 is 13 residues. The CDR3 DNA reads TGTGCCAGCAGCTTTGGGGGCGCAAGGGGCTACACCTTC. It specifies CASSFGGARGYTF.

The chain recombines TRBV24-1 with TRBJ1-1, with unresolved D. Germline V gene lookup returns CDR1 KGHDR and CDR2 SFDVKD. The V and J ends lost 7 bases and 4 bases respectively, with 12 bases between them. The CDR3 sequence is 13 residues long. The CDR3 is CATRGNAGTEAFF. The CDR3 DNA follows: TGTGCCACCAGAGGGAATGCGGGCACTGAAGCTTTCTTT.

This rearrangement joins TRBV19 to TRBJ1-5; D unresolved. V was shortened by 7 bases and J by 0 bases, with 13 bases between the two germline ends. This CDR3 is 15 amino acids long. Germline assignment: CDR1 LNHDA and CDR2 SQIVND (reference sequence). For the CDR3, the DNA is TGTGCCAGTACCCCGTCCCGGAATAGCAATCAGCCCCAGCATTTT. It encodes CASTPSRNSNQPQHF.

The CDR3 sequence is CASSQDYGFGNTIYF. The CDR3 nucleotides read TGCGCCAGCAGCCAAGATTACGGATTTGGAAACACCATATATTTT. The rearrangement links TRBV4-1 to TRBJ1-3, with D unresolved. Trimming took off 0 bases at V and 3 bases at J, with 9 bases between the two ends. Germline loops: CDR1 MGHRA, CDR2 YSYEKL. CDR3 size: 15 residues.

V is TRBV5-4 and J is TRBJ1-1; 9 bases fit TRBD1. Germline CDR1 is SGHNT and CDR2 is YYREEE (reference sequence). Losses at the gene ends were 3 bases for V and 3 bases for J; bases not matched to a gene: 3. This CDR3 comprises 14 residues. CDR3 coding DNA: TGTGCCAGCAGCTACAGGGGGCGGGACACTGAAGCTTTCTTT. It translates to CASSYRGRDTEAFF.

The chain employs TRBV4-1 and TRBJ1-2; the D is unclear. The V gene lost 0 bases and the J gene lost 8 bases, with 22 bases spanning the gap. Germline V lookup: CDR1 MGHRA, CDR2 YSYEKL. This CDR3 region has 17 residues. CDR3 sequence reads: CASSQDSSGSLAWGYTF. CDR3 DNA: TGCGCCAGCAGCCAAGATAGTTCGGGGTCTTTGGCTTGGGGCTACACCTTC.

This rearrangement joins TRBV7-9 to TRBJ2-5, with D perhaps matching TRBD1 (5 bases). The germline V and J ends were trimmed by 0 bases and 5 bases, with 7 bases remaining between them. The CDR3 is made up of 13 amino acids. Germline loops: CDR1 SEHNR, CDR2 FQNEAQ (reference sequence). In nucleotides, the CDR3 is TGTGCCAGCAGCTTAGCAGGGGCGGAGACCCAGTACTTC. Encoded protein: CASSLAGAETQYF. Filled out from reference TRBV7-9 and TRBJ2-5, the complete variable domain reads DTGVSQNPRHKITKRGQNVTFRCDPISEHNRLYWYRQTLGQGPEFLTYFQNEAQLEKSRLLSDRFSAERPKGSFSTLEIQRTEQGDSAMYLCASSLAGAETQYFGPGTRLLVL.

For this clone: The same CDR3 is also encoded by other DNA sequences in this sample. The chain links TRBV5-4 to TRBJ2-5, with D perhaps matching TRBD2 (6 bases). The germline CDR1 and CDR2 sequences are SGHNT and YYREEE (reference sequence). The CDR3 is 14 amino acids. V gave up 1 base and J gave up 4 bases, with 11 bases separating them. CDR3 coding DNA: TGTGCCAGCAGCTTGCGGGGAGGTGGAGAGACCCAGTACTTC. This translates into CASSLRGGGETQYF.

The chain is built from TRBV5-4 and TRBJ1-2, with TRBD1 as a possible D gene (5 bases). This CDR3 has 16 amino acids. V shed 0 bases and J shed 4 bases, with 16 bases lying between them. CDR1 is SGHNT, CDR2 YYREEE, per germline (reference sequence). CDR3 nucleotides: TGTGCCAGCAGCTTGGAGTCGGGGCAGGGTTCCTATGGCTACACCTTC. This sequence encodes CASSLESGQGSYGYTF.

The chain couples TRBV6-5 to TRBJ2-1; 9 positions agree with TRBD1. The CDR3 is made up of 14 amino acids. Unmatched junction bases numbered 6, after V lost 2 bases and J lost 10 bases. CDR1 is MNHEY, CDR2 SVGAGI, per germline. The CDR3 DNA reads as TGTGCCAGCAGTTACGGGACAGGGACGGGAGAGCAGTTCTTC. Its translation: CASSYGTGTGEQFF.

This clone was recorded a few times. J is TRBJ2-1 and V is TRBV2; 7 bases fit TRBD2. In germline, CDR1 is SNHLY, CDR2 FYNNEI. Germline trimming cut 11 bases from V and 2 bases from J; bases unmatched to any gene: 9. CDR3 length: 14 amino acids. The CDR3 sequence is CAQNQGLTYNEQFF. DNA for the CDR3: TGTGCCCAAAATCAGGGACTAACCTACAATGAGCAGTTCTTC.